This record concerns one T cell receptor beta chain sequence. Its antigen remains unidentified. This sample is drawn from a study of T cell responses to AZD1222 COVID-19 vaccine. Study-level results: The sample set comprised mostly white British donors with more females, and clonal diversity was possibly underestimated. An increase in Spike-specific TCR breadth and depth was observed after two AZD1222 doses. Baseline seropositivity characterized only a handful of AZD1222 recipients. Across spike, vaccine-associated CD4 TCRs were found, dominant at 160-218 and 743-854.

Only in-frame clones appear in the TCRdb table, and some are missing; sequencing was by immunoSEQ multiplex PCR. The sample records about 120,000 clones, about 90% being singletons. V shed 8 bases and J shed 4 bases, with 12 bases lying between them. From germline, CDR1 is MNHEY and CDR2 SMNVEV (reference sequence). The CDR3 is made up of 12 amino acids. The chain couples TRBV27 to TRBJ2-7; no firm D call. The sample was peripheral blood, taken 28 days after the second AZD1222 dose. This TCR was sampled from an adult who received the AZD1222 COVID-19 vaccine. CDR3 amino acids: CASASNRYEQYF. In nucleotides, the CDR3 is TGTGCCAGCGCCTCCAATCGGTACGAGCAGTACTTC.